Listed below are T cell receptor beta chains from one sample, sequenced in a study of blood T cell repertoires in COVID-19. Produced via immunoSEQ multiplex PCR; TCRdb's table is partial and in-frame only. The data hold more than 95,000 clones, with roughly 80% observed a single time. Sequenced sample: peripheral blood. The receptors were sampled from a woman in her seventies with acute or convalescent COVID-19. CDR3s include the opening cysteine and the closing phenylalanine or tryptophan. The D gene is left open where the match is weak. Size tells how often a clone was seen (once, few, many) or the class of an expanded clone, and some rows leave it out.

j_gene: TRBJ2-5; v_gene: TRBV10-2; d_gene: -; abundance: -; CDR3aa: CASSESLWGEETQYF; CDR3nt: TGCGCCAGCAGTGAGTCGTTATGGGGGGAAGAGACCCAGTACTTC
j_gene: TRBJ2-7; v_gene: TRBV19; d_gene: -; abundance: -; CDR3aa: CASSSRDTTYEQYF; CDR3nt: TGTGCCAGTAGTTCCCGGGACACCACCTACGAGCAGTACTTC
j_gene: TRBJ2-4; v_gene: TRBV18; d_gene: TRBD1; abundance: -; CDR3aa: CASSLGTGKNIQYF; CDR3nt: TGTGCCAGCTCACTGGGGACAGGGAAAAACATTCAGTACTTC
j_gene: TRBJ2-2; v_gene: TRBV5-4; d_gene: TRBD2; abundance: -; CDR3aa: CASSLVAGKAGELFF; CDR3nt: TGTGCCAGCAGCTTGGTAGCGGGGAAGGCCGGGGAGCTGTTTTTT
j_gene: TRBJ1-3; v_gene: TRBV19; d_gene: -; abundance: -; CDR3aa: CASSSLTAGSGNTIYF; CDR3nt: TGTGCCAGTAGTTCCCTTACCGCCGGCTCTGGAAACACCATATATTTT
j_gene: TRBJ1-5; v_gene: TRBV5-1; d_gene: -; abundance: -; CDR3aa: CASSAGHSNQPQHF; CDR3nt: TGCGCCAGCAGCGCCGGTCATAGCAATCAGCCCCAGCATTTT
j_gene: TRBJ2-3; v_gene: TRBV18; d_gene: TRBD2; abundance: -; CDR3aa: CASSPGGVADTQYF; CDR3nt: TGTGCCAGCTCACCGGGAGGGGTAGCGGATACGCAGTATTTT
j_gene: TRBJ1-3; v_gene: TRBV7-2; d_gene: -; abundance: -; CDR3aa: CAIARQTIVGNTIYF; CDR3nt: TGTGCCATCGCGCGACAAACCATTGTAGGAAACACCATATATTTT
j_gene: TRBJ1-1; v_gene: TRBV19; d_gene: TRBD1; abundance: -; CDR3aa: CASWTGGTHLNTEAFF; CDR3nt: TGTGCCAGTTGGACAGGAGGCACCCATTTGAACACTGAAGCTTTCTTT
j_gene: TRBJ1-1; v_gene: TRBV12-3/TRBV12-4; d_gene: -; abundance: -; CDR3aa: CASGRANTEAFF; CDR3nt: TGTGCCAGCGGGAGGGCGAACACTGAAGCTTTCTTT
j_gene: TRBJ2-5; v_gene: TRBV18; d_gene: -; abundance: few; CDR3aa: CASSPGGWETQYF; CDR3nt: TGTGCCAGCTCACCAGGAGGGTGGGAGACCCAGTACTTC
j_gene: TRBJ2-1; v_gene: TRBV5-4; d_gene: TRBD1; abundance: -; CDR3aa: CASSFDRGGTNEQFF; CDR3nt: TGTGCCAGCAGCTTTGACAGGGGTGGAACAAATGAGCAGTTCTTC
j_gene: TRBJ2-7; v_gene: TRBV28; d_gene: TRBD1; abundance: -; CDR3aa: CASVPAGTGSYEQYF; CDR3nt: TGTGCCAGCGTCCCGGCCGGGACAGGTTCCTACGAGCAGTACTTC
j_gene: TRBJ2-2; v_gene: TRBV10-1; d_gene: -; abundance: -; CDR3aa: CASSVGGTGELFF; CDR3nt: TGCGCCAGCAGTGTAGGGGGCACCGGGGAGCTGTTTTTT
j_gene: TRBJ1-1; v_gene: TRBV19; d_gene: TRBD1; abundance: -; CDR3aa: CASSTLQGATEAFF; CDR3nt: TGTGCCAGTAGTACGTTGCAGGGGGCCACTGAAGCTTTCTTT
j_gene: TRBJ2-3; v_gene: TRBV27; d_gene: TRBD2; abundance: -; CDR3aa: CASSVRGMGDTQYF; CDR3nt: TGTGCCAGCAGTGTGCGGGGGATGGGCGATACGCAGTATTTT
j_gene: TRBJ1-1; v_gene: TRBV7-9; d_gene: TRBD1; abundance: once; CDR3aa: CASSLTGDATEAFF; CDR3nt: TGTGCCAGCAGCTTAACAGGGGACGCCACTGAAGCTTTCTTT